Listed below are T cell receptor beta chains from one sample, sequenced in a study of cytomegalovirus exposure and HLA in healthy donors. Measured with immunoSEQ multiplex PCR; TCRdb has only the in-frame clones, and not every one. The repertoire consists of 70,000 to 90,000 clones, with around 64% occurring once and the leading ten covering 20% to 25%. Sequenced sample: PBMCs. The source is a man in his forties or fifties in good health and CMV-seropositive. The CDR3 runs from the conserved cysteine through the conserved F or W. D genes are given only for firm matches. Where a row states a size, it is once, few, many or the class of an expanded clone; other rows omit it.

J,size,V,D,length,CDR3,DNA
TRBJ2-7,many,TRBV5-8,TRBD1,16,CASTPLIGQGSYEQYF,TGTGCCAGCACCCCTCTGATTGGACAGGGTAGTTACGAGCAGTACTTC
TRBJ1-3,.,TRBV5-1,TRBD1,15,CASSAGQLDGNTIYF,TGCGCCAGCAGCGCGGGACAGTTAGATGGAAACACCATATATTTT
TRBJ2-3,once,TRBV9,.,15,CASSPRDFPTDTQYF,TGTGCCAGCAGCCCCCGGGACTTCCCCACAGATACGCAGTATTTT
TRBJ2-3,once,TRBV28,.,14,CASSLNSGADTQYF,TGTGCCAGCAGTTTAAATTCAGGGGCAGATACGCAGTATTTT
TRBJ1-2,.,TRBV7-2,.,16,CASSFRQTSFLHGYTF,TGTGCCAGCAGCTTTAGACAGACCAGCTTTTTGCATGGCTACACCTTC
TRBJ1-4,few,TRBV19,TRBD1,14,CASSDRGENEKLFF,TGTGCCAGTAGCGACAGGGGCGAGAATGAAAAACTGTTTTTT
TRBJ1-2,few,TRBV6-5,TRBD1,14,CASSLDRTDYGYTF,TGTGCCAGCAGCTTGGACAGGACAGACTATGGCTACACCTTC
TRBJ1-1,few,TRBV2,TRBD1,14,CASSDRGRGTEAFF,TGTGCCAGCAGCGACAGGGGGCGGGGGACTGAAGCTTTCTTT
TRBJ1-2,.,TRBV4-2,TRBD1,17,CASSQEGGRGHNYGYTF,TGTGCCAGCAGCCAAGAAGGAGGCAGGGGGCATAACTATGGCTACACCTTC
TRBJ2-1,.,TRBV5-1,TRBD2,14,CASSLSGGDDEQFF,TGCGCCAGCAGCTTATCGGGGGGTGATGATGAGCAGTTCTTC
TRBJ1-1,.,TRBV6-6,TRBD1,15,CASRYGQGMNTEAFF,TGTGCCAGCAGATACGGACAGGGCATGAACACTGAAGCTTTCTTT
TRBJ2-2,.,TRBV19,.,11,CASSTTGELFF,TGTGCCAGTAGTACTACCGGGGAGCTGTTTTTT
TRBJ1-5,few,TRBV2,TRBD1,13,CASRGRQGQPQHF,TGTGCCAGCAGGGGGCGACAGGGACAGCCCCAGCATTTT
TRBJ2-6,.,TRBV30,.,17,CAWSLLPGDGGANVLTF,TGTGCCTGGAGTTTACTTCCAGGGGACGGTGGGGCCAACGTCCTGACTTTC
TRBJ1-1,few,TRBV6-1,TRBD1,16,CASSAKAGTANTEAFF,TGTGCCAGCAGTGCAAAGGCAGGGACAGCAAACACTGAAGCTTTCTTT
TRBJ1-2,.,TRBV6-1,.,16,CASSELGVGVTYGYTF,TGTGCCAGCAGTGAATTAGGTGTAGGAGTTACCTATGGCTACACCTTC
TRBJ1-5,.,TRBV25-1,.,15,CASSEGRGRGQPQHF,TGTGCCAGCAGTGAGGGCAGGGGAAGGGGACAGCCCCAGCATTTT
TRBJ2-2,.,TRBV30,.,13,CAWSQGNTGELFF,TGTGCCTGGAGTCAGGGGAACACCGGGGAGCTGTTTTTT
TRBJ2-5,.,TRBV5-1,.,13,CASRSGDLETQYF,TGCGCCAGCCGATCCGGGGATTTGGAGACCCAGTACTTC
TRBJ2-3,.,TRBV2,.,15,CASSERTDETDTQYF,TGTGCCAGCAGTGAAAGGACAGACGAGACAGATACGCAGTATTTT
TRBJ2-7,.,TRBV19,.,12,CASSMSGYEQYF,TGTGCCAGTAGTATGAGCGGTTACGAGCAGTACTTC
TRBJ1-1,few,TRBV7-9,.,12,CASSPTFGGAFF,TGTGCCAGCAGCCCCACGTTTGGCGGAGCTTTCTTT
TRBJ2-2,.,TRBV10-3,TRBD1,15,CAIRSTGSGTGELFF,TGTGCCATCAGGTCGACAGGGTCCGGGACCGGGGAGCTGTTTTTT
TRBJ2-5,.,TRBV30,TRBD1,13,CAWGQAGGETQYF,TGTGCCTGGGGACAGGCGGGCGGGGAGACCCAGTACTTC
TRBJ1-4,.,TRBV4-3,TRBD1,16,CASSHDLTGGNEKLFF,TGCGCCAGCAGCCACGATTTGACAGGGGGAAATGAAAAACTGTTTTTT
TRBJ1-1,.,TRBV6-5,TRBD1,14,CASSPGQFDTEAFF,TGTGCCAGCAGCCCGGGACAGTTTGACACTGAAGCTTTCTTT
TRBJ2-1,once,TRBV5-6,.,16,CASSLLRGAGYNEQFF,TGTGCCAGCAGCTTGCTACGGGGGGCCGGATACAATGAGCAGTTCTTC
TRBJ2-7,.,TRBV7-9,TRBD1,16,CASSYPRYRGDYEQYF,TGTGCCAGCAGCTACCCTAGGTACAGGGGAGACTACGAGCAGTACTTC
TRBJ1-3,.,TRBV4-2,TRBD1,15,CASSRTGNSGNTIYF,TGTGCCAGCAGCCGGACAGGCAACTCTGGAAACACCATATATTTT
TRBJ2-5,.,TRBV9,TRBD1,15,CASSVNSGGQETQYF,TGTGCCAGCAGCGTTAATTCAGGGGGCCAAGAGACCCAGTACTTC
TRBJ2-6,few,TRBV6-1,.,16,CASSEERGTGANVLTF,TGTGCCAGCAGTGAAGAAAGGGGAACTGGGGCCAACGTCCTGACTTTC
TRBJ2-2,.,TRBV11-3,TRBD1,17,CASSSSRGQGPLGELFF,TGTGCCAGCAGCTCGTCGAGGGGACAGGGACCTCTGGGGGAGCTGTTTTTT
TRBJ1-5,.,TRBV2,.,14,CASGPPRGNQPQHF,TGTGCCAGCGGGCCGCCTCGAGGCAATCAGCCCCAGCATTTT
TRBJ2-5,.,TRBV4-1,.,15,CASSLWTQRQETQYF,TGCGCCAGCAGCCTGTGGACCCAGCGGCAAGAGACCCAGTACTTC
TRBJ2-5,.,TRBV4-3,.,16,CASSQEMSGTKETQYF,TGCGCCAGCAGCCAAGAAATGAGCGGGACAAAAGAGACCCAGTACTTC
TRBJ1-2,.,TRBV27,TRBD1,15,CARLAPGQNNYGYTF,TGTGCCAGACTCGCCCCGGGACAGAATAACTATGGCTACACCTTC
TRBJ2-2,once,TRBV5-6,TRBD1,17,CASRLNRGIKGSGELFF,TGTGCCAGCAGGTTAAACAGGGGAATCAAGGGATCCGGGGAGCTGTTTTTT
TRBJ2-7,.,TRBV2,.,12,CASSVEGGEQYF,TGTGCCAGCAGTGTGGAGGGTGGCGAGCAGTACTTC
TRBJ1-5,.,TRBV19,TRBD1,16,CASSIDYRGHWQPQHF,TGTGCCAGTAGTATAGATTACAGGGGGCATTGGCAGCCCCAGCATTTT
TRBJ2-7,.,TRBV4-1,TRBD1,15,CASSQADRGSYEQYF,TGCGCCAGCAGCCAAGCGGACAGGGGCTCCTACGAGCAGTACTTC
TRBJ2-3,.,TRBV19,TRBD1,16,CASSQPGQGYTDTQYF,TGTGCCAGTAGTCAACCGGGACAGGGCTACACAGATACGCAGTATTTT
TRBJ2-7,.,TRBV18,.,14,CASSPRRDTYEQYF,TGTGCCAGCTCACCACGCCGGGACACCTACGAGCAGTACTTC
TRBJ2-4,.,TRBV6-5,TRBD1,14,CASRAGGAKNIQYF,TGTGCCAGCAGGGCAGGGGGAGCCAAAAACATTCAGTACTTC
TRBJ1-2,.,TRBV6-1,.,11,CAGVGGYGYTF,TGTGCCGGGGTGGGGGGCTATGGCTACACCTTC
TRBJ2-2,once,TRBV5-4,TRBD1,17,CASSLVTGGQHTGELFF,TGTGCCAGCAGCTTGGTGACTGGGGGACAGCACACCGGGGAGCTGTTTTTT
TRBJ1-1,.,TRBV5-1,.,14,CASSLTGGVTEAFF,TGCGCCAGCAGTTTGACAGGAGGGGTCACTGAAGCTTTCTTC
TRBJ2-7,.,TRBV7-8,.,15,CASSLDPDGTYEQYF,TGTGCCAGCAGCTTAGATCCGGACGGGACCTACGAGCAGTACTTC